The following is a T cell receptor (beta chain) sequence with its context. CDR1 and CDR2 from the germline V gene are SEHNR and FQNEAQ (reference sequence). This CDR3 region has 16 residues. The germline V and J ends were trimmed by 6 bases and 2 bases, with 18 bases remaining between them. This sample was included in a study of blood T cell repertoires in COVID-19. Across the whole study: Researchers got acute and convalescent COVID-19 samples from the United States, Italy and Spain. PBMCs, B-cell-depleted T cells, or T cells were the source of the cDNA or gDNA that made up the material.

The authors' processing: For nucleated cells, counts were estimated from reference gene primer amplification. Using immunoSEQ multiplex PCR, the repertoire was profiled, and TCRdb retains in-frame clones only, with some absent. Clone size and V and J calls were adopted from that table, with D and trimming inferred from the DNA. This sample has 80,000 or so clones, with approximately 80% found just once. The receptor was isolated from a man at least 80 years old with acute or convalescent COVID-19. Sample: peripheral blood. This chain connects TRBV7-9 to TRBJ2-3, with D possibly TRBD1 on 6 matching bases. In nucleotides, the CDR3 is TGTGCCAGCAGGTCTACAGGGCCCCGCAACACAGATACGCAGTATTTT. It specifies CASRSTGPRNTDTQYF.